Sequencing of this TCR beta chain was carried out in a study of OX40 agonist ivuxolimab in advanced cancers. Profiled with immunoSEQ multiplex PCR; TCRdb holds only in-frame clones, not every one. The sample holds tens of thousands of clones, roughly 78% seen once. Trimming stripped 2 bases from V and 0 bases from J, with 8 bases between. This CDR3 has 15 residues. Germline values: CDR1 SGHTA, CDR2 FQGNSA. The sequencing here drew on CD4+ or CD8+ T cells sorted from blood, taken in a trial of the OX40 agonist ivuxolimab. The clonotype was recovered from an adult with an advanced solid tumor such as melanoma, head and neck, liver or kidney cancer. The V gene is TRBV7-2, the J gene TRBJ2-1, with D perhaps matching TRBD2 (6 bases). CDR3 bases: TGTGCCAGCAGCTTATCCGGGAGCTCCTACAATGAGCAGTTCTTC. Its protein is CASSLSGSSYNEQFF.